Below, 28 T cell receptor beta chains from the same sample are listed, as sequenced in a study of cytomegalovirus exposure and HLA in healthy donors. 60 Vbeta and 13 Jbeta primers were used in PCR. TCRdb keeps only in-frame clones here, not all; method: immunoSEQ multiplex PCR. The data show some 150,000 clones, just under 65% seen once. The sample consisted of PBMCs. These receptors were taken from a woman aged 60-70 years in good health and CMV-seropositive.

V and J are TRBV30 and TRBJ1-2; 9 bases are shared with TRBD1. The CDR3 is 11 amino acids. Germline V gene sequence: CDR1 GTSNPN, CDR2 SVGIG (reference sequence). CDR3 region: CAEDRGTGYTF. The CDR3 DNA follows: TGTGCTGAAGACAGGGGGACTGGCTACACCTTC.

For the CDR3, the DNA is TGTGCCAGCAGCCGGACTGGCACTGAAGCTTTCTTT. As protein: CASSRTGTEAFF. The rearrangement uses TRBV11-2 and TRBJ1-1; no firm D call. Trimming left V 5 bases short and J 4 bases short, with 8 bases between. The CDR3 loop spans 12 amino acids. CDR1 is SGHAT and CDR2 is FQNNGV in the germline V gene.

The chain links TRBV7-2 to TRBJ2-6; TRBD1 matches at 7 bases. CDR1 and CDR2 from the germline V gene are SGHTA and FQGNSA. Unmatched junction bases numbered 5, after V lost 5 bases and J lost 4 bases. CDR3 length: 15 residues. This CDR3 is CASSEQGNGANVLTF. The CDR3, as DNA: TGTGCCAGCAGCGAACAGGGGAACGGGGCCAACGTCCTGACTTTC. Full variable domain (rest looked up from reference TRBV7-2 and TRBJ2-6): GAGVSQSPSNKVTEKGKDVELRCDPISGHTALYWYRQSLGQGLEFLIYFQGNSAPDKSGLPSDRFSAERTGGSVSTLTIQRTQQEDSAVYLCASSEQGNGANVLTFGAGSRLTVL.

This clone was seen more than once but under ten times. In nucleotides, the CDR3 is TGCGCCAGCAGCTTGGGGGGCATGCGCTACGAGCAGTACTTC. The encoded protein is CASSLGGMRYEQYF. V is TRBV5-1 and J is TRBJ2-7; a weak D match, TRBD1 (5 bases). The CDR3 loop spans 14 amino acids. Germline V gene data show CDR1 as SGHRS and CDR2 as YFSETQ. The V gene lost 0 bases and the J gene lost 3 bases, with 10 bases spanning the gap.

The chain joins TRBV5-1 to TRBJ2-3, with 14 bases aligning to TRBD2. V gave up 0 bases and J gave up 5 bases; unmatched junction bases: 5. CDR1 SGHRS and CDR2 YFSETQ come from the germline V gene. The CDR3 totals 17 residues. In DNA form, the CDR3 reads TGCGCCAGCAGCTTGGGACTAGCGGGAGGGGTCGTAGATACGCAGTATTTT. This codes for CASSLGLAGGVVDTQYF.

The genes are TRBV5-1 and TRBJ1-6; 9 nucleotides align to TRBD1. This CDR3 is 14 amino acids long. J was trimmed by 7 bases and V by 3 bases; bases with no gene match: 2. CDR1 and CDR2 (germline): SGHRS, YFSETQ. This CDR3 reads CASSWGQGNSPLHF. CDR3 DNA: TGCGCCAGCAGCTGGGGACAGGGCAATTCACCCCTCCACTTT.

The chain couples TRBV4-1 to TRBJ2-1, with D tentatively TRBD2 (6 bases). The CDR3 totals 18 residues. The ends were cut back, 4 bases at V and 4 bases at J, with 23 bases in the middle. CDR1 MGHRA and CDR2 YSYEKL come from the germline V gene. CDR3 sequence (DNA): TGCGCCAGCAGCCTAGTCCATCCGGGAGAAGTGAGTTACAATGAGCAGTTCTTC. It specifies CASSLVHPGEVSYNEQFF.

The V and J genes are TRBV18 and TRBJ1-1; TRBD1 matches at 7 bases. Germline CDR1 KGHSH, CDR2 LQKENI. The length of the CDR3 is 14 residues. Losses at the gene ends were 4 bases for V and 2 bases for J; bases not matched to a gene: 4. CDR3 residues: CASSLQGTNTEAFF. The CDR3 region has the DNA TGTGCCAGCTCACTACAGGGGACAAACACTGAAGCTTTCTTT.

This clone was seen a few times. The CDR3 DNA is TGTGCCAGCAGCTTCTTTGAGAGCTCCTACAATGAGCAGTTCTTC. This gives the protein CASSFFESSYNEQFF. The chain combines TRBV7-9 with TRBJ2-1; D not certain. Germline loops: CDR1 SEHNR, CDR2 FQNEAQ (reference sequence). V lost 3 bases and J 0 bases, leaving 9 bases between the germline ends. The CDR3 is 15 amino acids.

This chain uses TRBV19 with TRBJ1-5, with 8 bases fitting TRBD1. Germline V gene lookup returns CDR1 LNHDA and CDR2 SQIVND (reference sequence). This CDR3 contains 14 residues. Trimming took 4 bases from V and 4 from J; bases not matched to a gene: 3. Here the CDR3 reads CASSNRDRNQPQHF. CDR3 nucleotides: TGTGCCAGTAGTAACAGGGACAGGAATCAGCCCCAGCATTTT.

J is TRBJ2-5 and V is TRBV30, with TRBD1 matching 11 bases. J gave up 2 bases and V 5 bases, and 4 bases lay outside the gene matches. CDR3 length equals 14 residues. Germline CDR1 and CDR2: GTSNPN and SVGIG (reference sequence). CDR3 DNA sequence: TGTGCCTGGGGGACAGGGGGGCGGCAAGAGACCCAGTACTTC. Its translation: CAWGTGGRQETQYF.

The sample holds a few counts of this clone. The chain uses TRBV29-1 and TRBJ1-1; 10 positions match TRBD1. CDR1 is SQVTM and CDR2 is ANQGSEA in the germline V gene. The CDR3 is 13 residues long. With V trimmed by 7 bases and J by 2 bases, 4 bases remained unmatched. CDR3 region: CSAGQGINTEAFF. CDR3 coding DNA: TGCAGCGCGGGACAGGGGATCAACACTGAAGCTTTCTTT. Full variable domain (rest looked up from reference TRBV29-1 and TRBJ1-1): SAVISQKPSRDICQRGTSLTIQCQVDSQVTMMFWYRQQPGQSLTLIATANQGSEATYESGFVIDKFPISRPNLTFSTLTVSNMSPEDSSIYLCSAGQGINTEAFFGQGTRLTVV.

The chain joins TRBV29-1 to TRBJ2-1; 7 positions match TRBD1. V shed 7 bases, J shed 4 bases, and the junction held 4 bases outside the gene matches. Per germline, CDR1 SQVTM and CDR2 ANQGSEA. This CDR3 is 12 amino acids long. The CDR3 spells CSAEGAYNEQFF. For the CDR3, the DNA is TGCAGCGCCGAGGGGGCGTACAATGAGCAGTTCTTC.

The CDR3 loop is CASSSGQGSEKLFF. The DNA for the CDR3 is TGCGCCAGCAGCTCGGGACAGGGGAGTGAAAAACTGTTTTTT. This rearrangement joins TRBV5-1 to TRBJ1-4, with 10 positions matching TRBD1. The germline gives CDR1 SGHRS, CDR2 YFSETQ. Germline trimming cut 3 bases from V and 7 bases from J; bases unmatched to any gene: 3. There are 14 residues in the CDR3.

J is TRBJ2-1 and V is TRBV5-1; a weak D match, TRBD2 (6 bases). Germline assignment: CDR1 SGHRS and CDR2 YFSETQ. The germline V and J ends were trimmed by 0 bases and 14 bases, with 15 bases remaining between them. This CDR3 comprises 13 residues. This CDR3 is CASSLVGGVKKFF. CDR3 nucleotides: TGCGCCAGCAGCTTGGTTGGAGGGGTGAAGAAGTTCTTC.

The rearrangement joins TRBV5-4 to TRBJ2-2; no firm D call. Germline loops: CDR1 SGHNT, CDR2 YYREEE (reference sequence). The CDR3 runs to 14 residues. Trimming pared 1 base from V and 3 bases from J, leaving 7 bases between. CDR3 sequence (DNA): TGTGCCAGCAGCTTGAGTAGCCACACCGGGGAGCTGTTTTTT. Protein sequence: CASSLSSHTGELFF.

The chain has TRBV28 and TRBJ2-1; no clear D. The CDR3 is made up of 14 amino acids. The germline V gene has CDR1 MDHEN and CDR2 SYDVKM. Trimming shortened V by 5 bases and J by 0 bases, and 8 bases separated the two germline ends. CDR3 residues: CASSPAASYNEQFF. The CDR3, as DNA: TGTGCCAGCAGTCCGGCGGCCTCCTACAATGAGCAGTTCTTC.

V is TRBV4-1 and J is TRBJ2-7, with 11 bases that match TRBD2. Germline loops: CDR1 MGHRA, CDR2 YSYEKL. This CDR3 is built from 18 residues. Unmatched junction bases numbered 10, after V lost 2 bases and J lost 1 base. In nucleotides, the CDR3 is TGCGCCAGCAGCCAAAGTACAGTTGGGACTAGCGGTTCCTACGAGCAGTACTTC. This sequence encodes CASSQSTVGTSGSYEQYF.

The chain uses TRBV5-1 and TRBJ2-1; weak D call: TRBD2 (7 bases). Germline V CDR1 and CDR2: SGHRS, YFSETQ. CDR3 length equals 15 residues. V lost 3 bases and J lost 2, with 12 bases in between. In DNA form, the CDR3 reads TGCGCCAGCAGCTACCCGGGGGGCACCTACAATGAGCAGTTCTTC. Residues: CASSYPGGTYNEQFF.

The genes are TRBV9 and TRBJ2-3; D unclear. Germline assignment: CDR1 SGDLS and CDR2 YYNGEE. Trimming removed 1 base at V and 0 bases at J, with 9 bases between. The CDR3 has 15 residues. The CDR3 DNA reads as TGTGCCAGCAGCGTAACGAGTTCTAGCACAGATACGCAGTATTTT. Protein product: CASSVTSSSTDTQYF.

This clone was observed a few times. The same CDR3 also results from other DNA sequences found in this sample. The chain is built from TRBV9 and TRBJ1-2; D unclear. There are 15 residues in the CDR3. V was shortened by 0 bases and J by 4 bases, with 13 bases between the two germline ends. CDR1 SGDLS and CDR2 YYNGEE come from the germline V gene. The CDR3 is CASSVAIGGGYGYTF. The CDR3 nucleotides are TGTGCCAGCAGCGTAGCTATTGGCGGCGGCTATGGCTACACCTTC.

This clone was found a few times. The J gene is TRBJ2-3, the V gene TRBV7-3; a weak D match, TRBD2 (6 bases). The CDR3 is 14 amino acids. Trimming cost V 5 bases and J 6 bases, with 15 bases left between them. CDR1 SGHTA and CDR2 FQGTGA come from the germline V gene. CDR3 in amino acids: CASSQGLLDDTQYF. The CDR3 bases are TGTGCCAGCAGCCAGGGACTCCTGGATGATACGCAGTATTTT.

V and J are TRBV5-8 and TRBJ1-5, with TRBD1 matching over 7 bases. CDR1 SGHTS and CDR2 YDEGEE come from the germline V gene. The junction had 15 bases not matched to a gene; V was cut back by 4 bases and J by 2 bases. The length of the CDR3 is 18 residues. CDR3 nucleotide sequence: TGTGCCAGCAGCCCATATACAGGGGTGGGGACGGGCAATCAGCCCCAGCATTTT. It codes for CASSPYTGVGTGNQPQHF.

CDR3 protein: CASGGLAGVDEQFF. In DNA form, the CDR3 reads TGTGCCAGCGGGGGACTAGCGGGAGTGGATGAGCAGTTCTTC. The chain joins TRBV6-1 to TRBJ2-1; 14 bases map to TRBD2. This CDR3 contains 14 residues. V lost 8 bases and J lost 8; bases outside the gene matches: 5. The germline V gene encodes CDR1 MNHNS and CDR2 SASEGT.

The chain recombines TRBV18 with TRBJ1-4; D remains ambiguous. Looked up from germline, CDR1 is KGHSH and CDR2 is LQKENI. The length of the CDR3 is 14 residues. V gave up 6 bases and J gave up 5 bases, with 13 bases separating them. DNA of the CDR3: TGTGCCAGCTCTCCATTCCGGGAGAATGAAAAACTGTTTTTT. It codes for CASSPFRENEKLFF.

This chain uses TRBV7-2 with TRBJ2-1, with TRBD1 matching over 9 bases. Trimming removed 3 bases from V and 1 base from J; junction bases left unmatched: 10. CDR1 is SGHTA, CDR2 FQGNSA, per germline. This CDR3 is built from 18 residues. The CDR3 reads CASSFITGGAGSYNEQFF. DNA for the CDR3: TGTGCCAGCAGCTTTATAACAGGGGGCGCGGGTTCCTACAATGAGCAGTTCTTC. The full variable domain, its missing parts supplied by reference TRBV7-2 and TRBJ2-1, is GAGVSQSPSNKVTEKGKDVELRCDPISGHTALYWYRQSLGQGLEFLIYFQGNSAPDKSGLPSDRFSAERTGGSVSTLTIQRTQQEDSAVYLCASSFITGGAGSYNEQFFGPGTRLTVL.

V usage is TRBV6-5 and J usage is TRBJ2-3; 11 nucleotides line up with TRBD2. The CDR3 runs 16 residues. V dropped 4 bases and J dropped 4; count of bases not matched to a gene: 7. The germline V gene has CDR1 MNHEY and CDR2 SVGAGI. The CDR3 sequence: CASSSTSGKRADTQYF. The DNA of the CDR3 is TGTGCCAGCAGTTCGACTAGCGGGAAGAGGGCAGATACGCAGTATTTT.

CDR3 residues: CASSEKYRGPAGELFF. CDR3 nucleotide sequence: TGTGCCAGCAGCGAAAAATACAGGGGGCCTGCCGGGGAGCTGTTTTTT. The chain links TRBV13 to TRBJ2-2, with TRBD1 identical over 9 bases. The CDR3 length is 16 residues. Looked up from germline, CDR1 is PRHDT and CDR2 is FYEKMQ (reference sequence). V lost 5 bases and J lost 6; bases outside the gene matches: 10.